Shown below are 2 T cell receptor beta chains from a single sample sequenced in a study of OX40 agonist ivuxolimab in advanced cancers. Produced via immunoSEQ multiplex PCR; TCRdb's table is partial and in-frame only. The top ten hold about 8% of the sample, which has about 69,000 clones, 84% seen once. The specimen comprised CD4+ or CD8+ T cells sorted from blood, sampled in a trial of the OX40 agonist ivuxolimab. The receptor source for this set is an adult with an advanced solid tumor such as melanoma, head and neck, liver or kidney cancer.

This clone was counted only a few times. The chain has TRBV28 and TRBJ1-5, with D maybe TRBD1 (5 bases). CDR1 and CDR2 (germline): MDHEN, SYDVKM. The CDR3 extends over 15 amino acids. V dropped 6 bases and J dropped 2 bases, with 14 bases sitting between them. The CDR3 DNA reads TGTGCCAGCAGCACACGAGTCAGGGGCAATCAGCCCCAGCATTTT. Protein sequence: CASSTRVRGNQPQHF.

The J gene is TRBJ2-7, the V gene TRBV5-6; D uncertain. Germline V lookup: CDR1 SGHDT, CDR2 YYEEEE. This CDR3 comprises 16 residues. V dropped 0 bases and J dropped 2 bases, with 15 bases sitting between them. Here the CDR3 reads CASSLARPRMAYEQYF. CDR3 nucleotides: TGTGCCAGCAGCTTGGCACGGCCCCGGATGGCCTACGAGCAGTACTTC.